A single sample is the source of the 10 T cell receptor beta chains below, sequenced in a study of cytomegalovirus exposure and HLA in healthy donors. The PCR used 60 Vbeta and 13 Jbeta primers. Measured with immunoSEQ multiplex PCR; TCRdb has only the in-frame clones, and not every one. The sample includes about 120,000 clones, about 80% of them seen just once. Specimen: PBMCs. The receptors were sampled from a human donor in good health.

The rearrangement links TRBV11-3 to TRBJ2-3; a possible D gene is TRBD1 (5 bases). Germline assignment: CDR1 SGHNT and CDR2 YENEEA. Trimming pared 3 bases from V and 0 bases from J, leaving 7 bases between. The CDR3 runs to 14 residues. The CDR3 bases are TGTGCCAGCAGCTTGGGGCGGAGCACAGATACGCAGTATTTT. Encoded protein: CASSLGRSTDTQYF.

The rearrangement joins TRBV10-1 to TRBJ2-7, with D possibly TRBD2 on 5 matching bases. V gave up 2 bases and J gave up 4 bases, with 12 bases separating them. This CDR3 spans 14 amino acids. CDR1 is WNHNN, CDR2 SYGVQD, per germline (reference sequence). CDR3 region: CASSEILVEYEQYF. The CDR3 nucleotides read TGCGCCAGCAGTGAGATACTAGTGGAATACGAGCAGTACTTC.

This chain joins TRBV7-2 and TRBJ2-5; no reliable D call. CDR1 is SGHTA, CDR2 FQGNSA, per germline. The V end lost 1 base, the J end lost 4 bases, and 7 bases lay between the germline ends. The CDR3 has 13 amino acids. The chain's CDR3 is CASSLGSGETQYF. CDR3 bases: TGTGCCAGCAGCTTAGGCTCGGGAGAGACCCAGTACTTC. Combining the CDR3 with reference TRBV7-2 and TRBJ2-5 gives the whole variable domain GAGVSQSPSNKVTEKGKDVELRCDPISGHTALYWYRQSLGQGLEFLIYFQGNSAPDKSGLPSDRFSAERTGGSVSTLTIQRTQQEDSAVYLCASSLGSGETQYFGPGTRLLVL.

The chain uses TRBV7-2 and TRBJ1-2, with 12 bases identical to TRBD1. The CDR3 loop spans 16 amino acids. Per the germline V gene, CDR1 is SGHTA and CDR2 is FQGNSA. The ends lost 1 base at V and 7 bases at J; junction bases unmatched: 7. Here the CDR3 reads CASSLGAGTGGVGYTF. The CDR3 DNA is TGTGCCAGCAGCTTAGGCGCCGGGACAGGGGGCGTTGGCTACACCTTC.

V is TRBV11-2 and J is TRBJ2-7; D perhaps matches TRBD1 (5 bases). The V gene lost 1 base and the J gene lost 2 bases, with 12 bases spanning the gap. Looked up from germline, CDR1 is SGHAT and CDR2 is FQNNGV. The CDR3 length is 15 residues. CDR3 region: CASSLGWGATYEQYF. The DNA for the CDR3 is TGTGCCAGCAGCTTAGGGTGGGGCGCGACCTACGAGCAGTACTTC.

This chain links TRBV6-6 with TRBJ1-6; D gene uncertain. V shed 0 bases and J shed 8 bases, with 8 bases lying between them. This CDR3 is built from 14 residues. In germline, CDR1 is MNHNY, CDR2 SVGAGI (reference sequence). CDR3 DNA sequence: TGTGCCAGCAGTTACTCGATGGGAGATTCACCCCTCCACTTT. It specifies CASSYSMGDSPLHF.

The chain joins TRBV19 to TRBJ2-1; 8 bases align to TRBD2. Germline trimming cut 10 bases from V and 2 bases from J; bases unmatched to any gene: 4. The CDR3 totals 13 residues. CDR1 LNHDA and CDR2 SQIVND come from the germline V gene (reference sequence). Written as DNA, the CDR3 is TGTGCCACTAGCGGGTTTACCTACAATGAGCAGTTCTTC. It codes for CATSGFTYNEQFF. Based on the CDR3 plus reference TRBV19 and TRBJ2-1, the full variable domain is DGGITQSPKYLFRKEGQNVTLSCEQNLNHDAMYWYRQDPGQGLRLIYYSQIVNDFQKGDIAEGYSVSREKKESFPLTVTSAQKNPTAFYLCATSGFTYNEQFFGPGTRLTVL.

This clone was observed a few times. This rearrangement joins TRBV27 to TRBJ1-2, with D maybe TRBD1 (5 bases). V shed 0 bases and J shed 5 bases, with 13 bases lying between them. CDR3 length: 15 residues. Germline CDR1 reads MNHEY; CDR2 reads SMNVEV (reference sequence). DNA for the CDR3: TGTGCCAGCAGTTTATCTCGCCAGGGTACTTATGGCTACACCTTC. It codes for CASSLSRQGTYGYTF.

This clone was counted a few times. The rearrangement uses TRBV28 and TRBJ2-7; 8 positions match TRBD1. The V gene's germline CDR1 is MDHEN and CDR2 SYDVKM. Trimming at V came to 10 bases and at J to 5 bases, leaving 7 bases not matched to a gene. The CDR3 runs 12 residues. The CDR3 nucleotides are TGTGCCATTCGGGACAGGTCCGACGAGCAGTACTTC. Its protein product is CAIRDRSDEQYF. Full variable domain (rest looked up from reference TRBV28 and TRBJ2-7): DVKVTQSSRYLVKRTGEKVFLECVQDMDHENMFWYRQDPGLGLRLIYFSYDVKMKEKGDIPEGYSVSREKKERFSLILESASTNQTSMYLCAIRDRSDEQYFGPGTRLTVT.

This clone was seen once. This sequence joins TRBV6-5 and TRBJ2-2; 12 bases fit TRBD1. This CDR3 has 16 residues. V gave up 4 bases and J gave up 7 bases; unmatched junction bases: 7. Germline CDR1 MNHEY, CDR2 SVGAGI. CDR3 bases: TGTGCCAGCAGTTCCCCGGGACAGGGGGCTTACGGGGAGCTGTTTTTT. Amino acids: CASSSPGQGAYGELFF.